This TCR beta chain was captured in a study of CD8+ T cells in alopecia areata. Study-wide background: Treated patients swallowed 5 to 10 mg of oral tofacitinib twice daily. Dosing spanned 6 to 18 months on tofacitinib, then 6 months off drug.

This clone has at least ten counts. The antigen remains undetermined. Study results and caveats: In lesional scalp, particularly from alopecia totalis/universalis, clonality was higher than in normal scalp.

Per germline, CDR1 SNHLY and CDR2 FYNNEI. CDR3 length: 16 residues. V shed 7 bases, J shed 4 bases, and the junction held 12 bases outside the gene matches. The sequencing template was cDNA reverse transcribed from extracted RNA. The repertoire was sequenced with immunoSEQ multiplex PCR; TCRdb's copy has only in-frame clones and lacks some. The sample has more than 150,000 clones; 40% to 65% are singletons. The chain uses TRBV2 and TRBJ2-5; the match to TRBD2 covers 10 bases. This receptor was identified in a human donor with alopecia areata. Material: CD8+ T cells sorted from blood, obtained at week 0. CDR3 sequence: CASKVPSGGRLETQYF. The CDR3 DNA follows: TGTGCCAGCAAGGTCCCTAGCGGGGGCCGGCTAGAGACCCAGTACTTC.